This TCR beta chain was profiled in a study of cytotoxic CD8 clonotypes in ibrutinib-treated CLL. Assay: immunoSEQ multiplex PCR; the TCRdb copy retains only in-frame clones and omits some. Of 60,000 to 75,000 clones listed, 90% are singletons. Overall study findings and caveats: Clonality increased at ibrutinib response, then returned toward baseline at progression.

As to this clone: Its antigen is currently unknown.

V lost 5 bases to trimming and J lost 2 bases, with 11 bases between them. Germline CDR1 is MNHNS and CDR2 is SASEGT. There are 14 residues in the CDR3. Sequences were derived from PBMCs, sampled after 12 months of ibrutinib treatment. The J gene is TRBJ2-3, the V gene TRBV6-1; D remains ambiguous. The source is a human donor with chronic lymphocytic leukemia. CDR3 in DNA: TGTGCCAGCAGTTGGGCGAGACACACAGATACGCAGTATTTT. Amino acid sequence: CASSWARHTDTQYF.